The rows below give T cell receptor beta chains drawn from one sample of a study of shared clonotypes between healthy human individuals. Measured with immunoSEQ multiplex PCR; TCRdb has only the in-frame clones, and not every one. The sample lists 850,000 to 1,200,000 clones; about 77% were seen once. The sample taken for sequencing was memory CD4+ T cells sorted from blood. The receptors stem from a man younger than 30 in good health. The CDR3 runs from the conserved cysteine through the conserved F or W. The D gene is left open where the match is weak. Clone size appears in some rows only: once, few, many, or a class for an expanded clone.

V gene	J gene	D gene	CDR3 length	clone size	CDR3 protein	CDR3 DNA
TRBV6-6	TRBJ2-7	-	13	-	CASMSSAPYEQYF	TGTGCCAGCATGTCGTCCGCCCCCTACGAGCAGTACTTC
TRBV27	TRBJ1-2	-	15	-	CASSLIGNGDYGYTF	TGTGCCAGCAGTTTAATTGGGAATGGGGACTATGGCTACACCTTC
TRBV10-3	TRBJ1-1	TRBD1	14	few	CAIAGQGANTEAFF	TGTGCCATTGCGGGACAGGGAGCGAACACTGAAGCTTTCTTT
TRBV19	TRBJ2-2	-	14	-	CASSFQVNTGELFF	TGTGCCAGTAGTTTTCAGGTGAACACCGGGGAGCTGTTTTTT
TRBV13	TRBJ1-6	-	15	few	CASSFGGRGNSPLHF	TGTGCCAGCAGCTTCGGGGGCAGGGGAAATTCACCCCTCCACTTT
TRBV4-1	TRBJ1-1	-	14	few	CASTRAIMNTEAFF	TGCGCCAGCACCAGGGCAATCATGAACACTGAAGCTTTCTTT
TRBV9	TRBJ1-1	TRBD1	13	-	CASSVTGGTEAFF	TGTGCCAGCAGCGTTACAGGGGGCACTGAAGCTTTCTTT
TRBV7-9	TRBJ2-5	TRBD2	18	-	CASSQGLAGGPLPRIQYF	TGTGCCAGCAGCCAAGGACTAGCGGGAGGGCCCCTCCCCAGGATCCAGTACTTC
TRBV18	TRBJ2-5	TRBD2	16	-	CASSPGLAGGTKTQYF	TGTGCCAGCTCACCGGGACTAGCGGGAGGAACGAAGACCCAGTACTTC
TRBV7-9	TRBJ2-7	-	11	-	CASSLAEREYF	TGTGCCAGCAGCTTAGCTGAGCGGGAGTACTTC
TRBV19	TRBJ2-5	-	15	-	CASSPGEQRWGDQYF	TGTGCCAGTAGTCCGGGGGAGCAGCGGTGGGGCGACCAGTACTTC
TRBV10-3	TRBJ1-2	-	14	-	CAISDERTPDGYTF	TGTGCCATCAGTGATGAGAGGACACCGGACGGCTACACCTTC
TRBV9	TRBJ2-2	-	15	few	CASSPRDVNTGELFF	TGTGCCAGCAGCCCCCGGGACGTAAACACCGGGGAGCTGTTTTTT
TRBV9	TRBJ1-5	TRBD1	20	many	CASSAPRDRGRGISNQPQHF	TGTGCCAGCAGCGCGCCGAGAGACAGGGGAAGGGGGATTAGCAATCAGCCCCAGCATTTT
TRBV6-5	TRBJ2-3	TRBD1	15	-	CASTLGQGATDTQYF	TGTGCCAGCACCCTGGGACAGGGGGCGACAGATACGCAGTATTTT
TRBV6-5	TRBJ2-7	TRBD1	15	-	CASSSRQGGFYEQYF	TGTGCCAGCAGTTCCAGACAGGGCGGTTTCTACGAGCAGTACTTC
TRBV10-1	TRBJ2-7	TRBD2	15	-	CASSDTSGSSSEQYF	TGCGCCAGCAGTGACACTAGCGGGAGCAGTTCCGAGCAGTACTTC
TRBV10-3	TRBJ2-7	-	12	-	CASAPGQGKQYF	TGTGCCTCGGCTCCGGGACAAGGCAAGCAGTACTTC
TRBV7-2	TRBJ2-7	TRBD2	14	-	CASSLGTRYAEQYF	TGTGCCAGCAGCTTAGGGACTAGATATGCCGAGCAGTACTTC
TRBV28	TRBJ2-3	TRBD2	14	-	CASSERGGADTQYF	TGTGCCAGCAGTGAGCGGGGGGGCGCAGATACGCAGTATTTT
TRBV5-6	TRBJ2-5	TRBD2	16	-	CASSLRGPGGANSQYF	TGTGCCAGCAGTCTCAGGGGTCCCGGGGGGGCCAATAGCCAGTACTTC
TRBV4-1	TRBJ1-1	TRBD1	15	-	CASSQNRGPEGEAFF	TGCGCCAGCAGCCAAAACAGGGGGCCGGAGGGTGAAGCTTTCTTT
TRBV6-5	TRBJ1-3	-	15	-	CASSYSGGDGNTIYF	TGTGCCAGCAGTTACTCTGGGGGAGACGGAAACACCATATATTTT
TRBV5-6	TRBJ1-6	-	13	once	CASSLARDSPLHF	TGTGCCAGCAGCTTGGCGAGGGATTCACCCCTCCACTTT
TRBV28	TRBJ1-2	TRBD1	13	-	CASLSFRGLGYTF	TGTGCCAGCCTTTCTTTCAGGGGGCTAGGCTACACCTTC
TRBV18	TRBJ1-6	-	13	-	CASSPEDGAPLHF	TGTGCCAGCTCACCGGAGGACGGCGCACCCCTCCACTTT
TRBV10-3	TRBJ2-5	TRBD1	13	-	CAMSEDRQETQYF	TGTGCCATGAGTGAGGACAGGCAAGAGACCCAGTACTTC
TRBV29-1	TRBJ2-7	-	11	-	CSVRQTYEQYF	TGCAGCGTGAGGCAGACCTACGAGCAGTACTTC
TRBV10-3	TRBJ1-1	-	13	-	CAISETRGTEAFF	TGTGCCATCAGTGAGACAAGGGGCACTGAAGCTTTCTTT
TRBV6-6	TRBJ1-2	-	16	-	CASSYWNDRPGDGYTF	TGTGCCAGCAGTTACTGGAATGACAGGCCGGGGGATGGCTACACCTTC
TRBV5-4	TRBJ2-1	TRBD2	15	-	CASSLRTSGNNEQFF	TGTGCCAGCAGCTTGAGAACTAGCGGTAACAATGAGCAGTTCTTC
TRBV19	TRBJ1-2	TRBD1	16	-	CASSIALTGGGYGYTF	TGTGCCAGTAGTATAGCCCTGACAGGGGGCGGCTATGGCTACACCTTC
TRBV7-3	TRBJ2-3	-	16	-	CASSLGVSTSTDTQYF	TGTGCCAGCAGCTTAGGGGTGTCAACTAGCACAGATACGCAGTATTTT
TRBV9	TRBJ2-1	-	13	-	CASSRDLYNEQFF	TGTGCCAGCAGCAGGGACCTCTACAATGAGCAGTTCTTC
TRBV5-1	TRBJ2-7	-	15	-	CASSLGGLSSYEQYF	TGCGCCAGCAGCTTGGGGGGCCTAAGCTCCTACGAGCAGTACTTC
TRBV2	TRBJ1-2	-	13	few	CASSEETAQGYTF	TGTGCCAGCAGTGAAGAGACGGCTCAAGGCTACACCTTC
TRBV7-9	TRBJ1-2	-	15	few	CASSPTWAIGYGYTF	TGTGCCAGCAGCCCTACTTGGGCTATCGGATATGGCTACACCTTC
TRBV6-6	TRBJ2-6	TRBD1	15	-	CASRSGGSGANVLTF	TGTGCCAGCAGGTCAGGGGGTTCTGGGGCCAACGTCCTGACTTTC
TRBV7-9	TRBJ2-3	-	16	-	CASSLLTGRDTDTQYF	TGTGCCAGCAGCTTGTTAACGGGGCGGGACACAGATACGCAGTATTTT
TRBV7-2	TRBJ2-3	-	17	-	CASSLAPGGRGADTQYF	TGTGCCAGCAGCTTAGCCCCAGGAGGGCGTGGAGCAGATACGCAGTATTTT
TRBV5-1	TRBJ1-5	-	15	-	CASSLDGLGNQPQHF	TGCGCCAGCAGCTTGGATGGGTTGGGCAATCAGCCCCAGCATTTT
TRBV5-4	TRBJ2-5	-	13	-	CASSKGLEETQYF	TGTGCCAGCAGCAAGGGACTTGAAGAGACCCAGTACTTC
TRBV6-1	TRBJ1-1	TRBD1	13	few	CASSEEVRGRAFF	TGTGCCAGCAGTGAAGAGGTCAGGGGGCGAGCTTTCTTT
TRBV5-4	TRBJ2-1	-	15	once	CASSLEQVTYNEQFF	TGTGCCAGCAGCTTGGAGCAGGTGACCTACAATGAGCAGTTCTTC
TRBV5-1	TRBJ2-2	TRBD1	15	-	CASSTRTGGTGELFF	TGCGCCAGCAGCACCAGGACAGGGGGCACCGGGGAGCTGTTTTTT
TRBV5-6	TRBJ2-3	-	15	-	CASSLGAGYTDTQYF	TGTGCCAGCAGCTTGGGGGCAGGGTATACAGATACGCAGTATTTT
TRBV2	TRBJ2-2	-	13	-	CASIPDASGELFF	TGTGCCAGCATCCCGGACGCGTCCGGGGAGCTGTTTTTT
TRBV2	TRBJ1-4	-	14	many	CASRAGLTNEKLFF	TGTGCCAGCAGGGCAGGGTTAACTAATGAAAAACTGTTTTTT
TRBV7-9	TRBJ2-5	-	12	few	CASSLPQETQYF	TGTGCCAGCAGCTTACCCCAGGAGACCCAGTACTTC
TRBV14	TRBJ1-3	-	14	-	CASSRDFDRGAIYF	TGTGCCAGCAGTCGCGACTTCGACAGAGGAGCCATATATTTT
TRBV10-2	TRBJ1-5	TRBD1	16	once	CASSEWGQGSNQPQHF	TGCGCCAGCAGTGAGTGGGGACAGGGGAGCAATCAGCCCCAGCATTTT
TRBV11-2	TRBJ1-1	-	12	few	CASSLVTGMAFF	TGTGCCAGCAGCTTAGTGACAGGTATGGCTTTCTTT
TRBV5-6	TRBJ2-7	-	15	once	CASRLGGAAPYEQYF	TGTGCCAGCAGGTTGGGAGGAGCGGCACCCTACGAGCAGTACTTC
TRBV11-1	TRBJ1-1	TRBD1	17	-	CASSSGSRGRRGVEAFF	TGTGCCAGCAGCTCAGGGTCCAGGGGGCGCCGGGGCGTTGAAGCTTTCTTT
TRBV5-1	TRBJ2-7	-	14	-	CASSEATQPYEQYF	TGCGCCAGCAGCGAGGCGACGCAACCCTACGAGCAGTACTTC